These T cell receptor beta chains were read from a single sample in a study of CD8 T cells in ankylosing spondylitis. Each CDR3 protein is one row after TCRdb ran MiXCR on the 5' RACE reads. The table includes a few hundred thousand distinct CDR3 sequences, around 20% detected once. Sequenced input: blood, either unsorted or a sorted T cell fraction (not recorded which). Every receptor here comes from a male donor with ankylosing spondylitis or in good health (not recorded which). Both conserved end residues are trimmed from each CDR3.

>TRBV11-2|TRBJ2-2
ASRPRRTGVTGELF
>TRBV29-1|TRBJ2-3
SVEDRGRSTDTQY
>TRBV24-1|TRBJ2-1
ATSDLVGDSLF
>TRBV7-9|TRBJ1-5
ASSLVLGTDYNQPQH
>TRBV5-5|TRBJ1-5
ASSFGRGPNQPQH
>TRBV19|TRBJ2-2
ASSIGPSNTGELF
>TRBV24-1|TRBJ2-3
ATSGQRGAADTQY
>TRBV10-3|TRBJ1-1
AISEGADGTEAF
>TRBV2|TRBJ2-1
ASSEVWLGQF
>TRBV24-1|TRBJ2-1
ATSDLGARSYNEQF
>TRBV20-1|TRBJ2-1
RLGSLGAPLSPYNEQF
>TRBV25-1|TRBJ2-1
ASRAGGSFNEQF
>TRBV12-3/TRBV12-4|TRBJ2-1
ASSFDPVDEQF
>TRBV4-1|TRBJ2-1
ASSQVQGPPYNEQF
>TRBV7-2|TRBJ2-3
ASSSLNRGSTDTQY
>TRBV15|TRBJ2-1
ATSRDYSRHEQF
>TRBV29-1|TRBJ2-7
SVDGGPYEQY
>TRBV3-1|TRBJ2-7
ASSPRQASYEQY
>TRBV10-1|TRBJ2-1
ASSEKAEGNEQF
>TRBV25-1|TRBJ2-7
ASSEWGGEQY
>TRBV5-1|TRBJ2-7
ASRLQGAYEQY
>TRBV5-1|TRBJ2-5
ASSILWGQYQETQY
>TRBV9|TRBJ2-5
ASSSHGGGKETQY
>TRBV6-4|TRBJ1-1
ASSEAGGATEAF
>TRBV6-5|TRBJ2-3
ASSYLSTRSSTDTQY
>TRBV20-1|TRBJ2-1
SARSAGGLSYNEQF
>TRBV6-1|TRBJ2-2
ASTRVAQRTNTGELF
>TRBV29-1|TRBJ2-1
SVVLAGSYEQF
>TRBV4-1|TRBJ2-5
ASSHAGTSGYQETQY
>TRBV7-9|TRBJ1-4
ASSLISAGRIEKLF
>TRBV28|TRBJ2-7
ASRTGGYEQY
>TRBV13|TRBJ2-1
ASSLRKGASYNEQF